The 21 T cell receptor beta chains below come from one sample, sequenced in a study of T cell repertoires in cytomegalovirus infection. For these receptors, no antigen is known. A single record per CDR3 protein comes from TCRdb applying MiXCR to the reads. The sample lists approximately 730,000 distinct CDR3 sequences, roughly 33% occurring once. Sequences were derived from cultured PBMCs, sampled from culture after CMV antigen stimulation. The receptors come from a human donor in good health (CMV status not recorded). Some clones in this sample may be carry-over from other donors' samples.

The chain recombines TRBV3-1 with TRBJ2-1, with D perhaps matching TRBD1 (7 bases). Looked up from germline, CDR1 is LGHDT and CDR2 is YNNKEL (reference sequence). The CDR3 has 14 amino acids. V lost 9 bases and J lost 8, with 20 bases in between. CDR3 DNA sequence: TGTGCCAGTTCGGGGGACAGAGATATGGATGAGCAGTTCTTC. This gives the protein CASSGDRDMDEQFF.

The chain has TRBV20-1 and TRBJ1-6; D call uncertain. V shed 2 bases and J shed 8 bases, with 7 bases lying between them. The CDR3 contains 12 residues. Germline-derived CDR1 and CDR2 are DFQATT and SNEGSKA (reference sequence). The CDR3 DNA reads TGCAGTGCTAGAATCGGGGATTCACCCCTCCACTTT. This codes for CSARIGDSPLHF.

The chain employs TRBV9 and TRBJ1-2, with D possibly TRBD1 on 6 matching bases. The CDR3 loop spans 14 amino acids. Trimming pared 3 bases from V and 5 bases from J, leaving 14 bases between. Germline V gene data show CDR1 as SGDLS and CDR2 as YYNGEE. The CDR3: CASSALIGQYGYTF. The CDR3 DNA reads as TGTGCCAGCAGCGCCCTCATCGGACAGTATGGCTACACCTTC.

In its sample, this clonotype was seen a few times. The chain is built from TRBV6-2 or TRBV6-3 and TRBJ2-6; 10 bases fit TRBD2. The CDR3 sequence is 20 residues long. The V gene end was trimmed by 2 bases and the J gene end by 0 bases; junction bases not matched to a gene: 10. CDR1 is MNHEY, CDR2 SVGEGT, per germline. The CDR3 reads CASSYEYGLAASSGANVLTF. The CDR3 DNA reads as TGTGCCAGCAGTTACGAATATGGACTAGCGGCATCCTCTGGGGCCAACGTCCTGACTTTC.

This clonotype was observed once. The chain has TRBV20-1 and TRBJ1-1; no reliable D call. V was cut by 5 bases and J by 7 bases, with 14 bases left in between. The CDR3 sequence is 12 residues long. The germline CDR1 and CDR2 sequences are DFQATT and SNEGSKA (reference sequence). The CDR3 loop is CSARVGPREAFF. In DNA form, the CDR3 reads TGCAGTGCTCGAGTAGGCCCCCGTGAAGCTTTCTTT.

In its sample, this clonotype was seen a few times. The chain links TRBV4-2 to TRBJ1-2; the match to TRBD1 covers 10 bases. The germline V gene encodes CDR1 LGHNA and CDR2 YNFKEQ. The CDR3 covers 17 residues. J lost 5 bases, V lost 1 base, and 10 bases had no gene match. The DNA for the CDR3 is TGTGCCAGCAGCCAAGCTTCCTTGGACAGGGGGGCGTATGGCTACACCTTC. Protein product: CASSQASLDRGAYGYTF.

This chain joins TRBV2 and TRBJ2-3; 8 bases align to TRBD2. Germline V gene sequence: CDR1 SNHLY, CDR2 FYNNEI. CDR3 length equals 14 residues. Trimming took 6 bases from V and 4 from J; bases not matched to a gene: 6. CDR3 sequence: CASRIAGNADTQYF. CDR3 bases: TGTGCCAGCAGAATAGCGGGAAACGCAGATACGCAGTATTTT.

The genes are TRBV19 and TRBJ2-3; D remains ambiguous. This CDR3 contains 15 residues. Per the germline V gene, CDR1 is LNHDA and CDR2 is SQIVND (reference sequence). Trimming shortened V by 9 bases and J by 1 base, and 17 bases separated the two germline ends. CDR3 sequence: CASSLGYPRTDTQYF. The CDR3 bases are TGTGCCAGCAGCCTTGGATACCCACGCACAGATACGCAGTATTTT.

The V call is TRBV12-3 or TRBV12-4, the J call TRBJ1-4; D not resolved. The V gene lost 3 bases and the J gene lost 12 bases, with 14 bases spanning the gap. The CDR3 length is 13 residues. CDR3 protein: CASSFPPAFELFF. As DNA, the CDR3 is TGTGCCAGCAGTTTTCCGCCGGCGTTTGAACTGTTTTTT.

The rearrangement joins TRBV7-2 to TRBJ2-1; D may be TRBD1 or TRBD2 (5 bases each). Trimming pared 3 bases from V and 5 bases from J, leaving 14 bases between. CDR1 is SGHTA and CDR2 is FQGNSA in the germline V gene. The CDR3 is made up of 15 amino acids. The CDR3 loop is CASSFRDGRHNEQFF. For the CDR3, the DNA is TGTGCCAGCAGCTTCCGGGACGGACGCCACAATGAGCAGTTCTTC.

The sample holds many counts of this clonotype. The rearrangement links TRBV12-3 or TRBV12-4 to TRBJ1-5; D unresolved. V lost 4 bases and J lost 0, with 16 bases in between. The CDR3 is made up of 17 amino acids. The CDR3 sequence is CASSSRRTPDSNQPQHF. In DNA form, the CDR3 reads TGTGCCAGCAGTTCGAGAAGAACCCCAGATAGCAATCAGCCCCAGCATTTT.

This chain connects TRBV2 to TRBJ2-1; 8 bases are a match to TRBD1. This CDR3 is 14 amino acids long. Germline CDR1 and CDR2: SNHLY and FYNNEI. V shed 2 bases and J 15 bases; nucleotides not matched to a gene: 12. CDR3 loop: CASSERGQDGSGFF. The CDR3 DNA reads as TGTGCCAGCAGTGAAAGGGGACAGGACGGATCTGGGTTCTTC.

This clonotype was seen at least ten times. The chain uses TRBV7-8 and TRBJ2-6; D might be TRBD1 (6 bases). The CDR3 loop spans 17 amino acids. Deletions cut 3 bases from V and 1 base from J, with 13 bases between. Germline CDR1 is SGHVS and CDR2 is FQNEAQ. CDR3 loop: CASSFHRVKSGANVLTF. As DNA, the CDR3 is TGTGCCAGCAGCTTCCACAGGGTAAAATCTGGGGCCAACGTCCTGACTTTC.

A few counts support this clonotype. The V gene is TRBV15, the J gene TRBJ2-7; TRBD2 matches at 13 bases. V lost 1 base to trimming and J lost 7 bases; unmatched junction nucleotides: 10. Germline V lookup: CDR1 LNHNV, CDR2 YYDKDF (reference sequence). This CDR3 contains 17 residues. For the CDR3, the DNA is TGTGCCACCAGCAGAGGACTAGCGGGGGGAGTGAGGAAAGAGCAGTACTTC. As protein: CATSRGLAGGVRKEQYF.

In its sample, this clonotype was seen a few times. The chain is built from TRBV7-9 and TRBJ2-3, with D unclear. Germline V lookup: CDR1 SEHNR, CDR2 FQNEAQ (reference sequence). This CDR3 contains 13 residues. V lost 2 bases to trimming and J lost 9 bases, with 12 bases between them. Written as DNA, the CDR3 is TGTGCCAGCAGCTTAAGGATAGGAGTAACGCAGTATTTT. Its protein product is CASSLRIGVTQYF.

This rearrangement joins TRBV7-2 to TRBJ1-2; TRBD1 matches 8 bases. The V segment lost 5 bases and the J segment 7 bases; nucleotides outside the gene matches: 12. The CDR3 has 15 residues. Looked up from germline, CDR1 is SGHTA and CDR2 is FQGNSA. CDR3 protein: CASSTRGPGRGGYTF. CDR3 DNA sequence: TGTGCCAGCAGCACCAGGGGGCCTGGACGGGGTGGCTACACCTTC.

The genes are TRBV6-2 or TRBV6-3 and TRBJ1-4; D unclear. V lost 2 bases and J lost 0, with 7 bases in between. The CDR3 contains 15 residues. Germline V gene lookup returns CDR1 MNHEY and CDR2 SVGEGT. The CDR3 DNA reads TGTGCCAGCAGTTACCTGGGCTCAACTAATGAAAAACTGTTTTTT. Amino acids: CASSYLGSTNEKLFF.

This clonotype was detected a few times. The chain employs TRBV2 and TRBJ2-1; D is perhaps TRBD1 (5 bases). V lost 8 bases and J 6 bases, leaving 17 bases between the germline ends. The CDR3 spans 14 residues. Germline CDR1 reads SNHLY; CDR2 reads FYNNEI. The CDR3 nucleotides read TGTGCCAGCCTCAGGGCGGAAGGTGTCAATGAGCAGTTCTTC. Translating gives CASLRAEGVNEQFF.

This clonotype was seen at least ten times. The chain carries TRBV7-6 and TRBJ1-1; D may be TRBD1 (6 bases). Germline V lookup: CDR1 SGHVS, CDR2 FNYEAQ. The germline V and J ends were trimmed by 1 base and 1 base, with 10 bases remaining between them. The CDR3 length is 15 residues. CDR3 sequence (DNA): TGTGCCAGCAGCTTAGTCAGGGGATCGAACACTGAAGCTTTCTTT. Translated, it gives CASSLVRGSNTEAFF.

The rearrangement links TRBV7-2 to TRBJ2-1, with D possibly being TRBD2 (5 bases). V was shortened by 1 base and J by 5 bases, with 9 bases between the two germline ends. Germline assignment: CDR1 SGHTA and CDR2 FQGNSA. The CDR3 runs 14 residues. The CDR3 bases are TGTGCCAGCAGCTTAGTGAGGGCCCACAATGAGCAGTTCTTC. Its translation: CASSLVRAHNEQFF.

CDR3 amino acids: CSARGTADTQYF. The DNA for the CDR3 is TGCAGTGCTAGAGGGACAGCAGATACGCAGTATTTT. This chain connects TRBV20-1 to TRBJ2-3, with D possibly matching TRBD1 (6 bases). The V and J ends lost 1 base and 4 bases respectively, with 6 bases between them. Germline lookup yields CDR1 DFQATT and CDR2 SNEGSKA (reference sequence). The CDR3 covers 12 residues.